The 6 T cell receptor beta chains listed next were all sequenced from one sample in a study of identical twins. TCRdb analysed the 5' RACE reads with MiXCR anew, one entry per CDR3 protein. The sample carries 500,000 to 550,000 distinct CDR3 sequences, 20% to 25% recorded once. These data also formed part of another study, on yellow fever vaccine responses in identical twins.

Material: CD4+ T cells sorted from blood. These receptors all stem from a woman aged 18 to 35 in good health.

The CDR3 region is CASSPRGAEAFF. The CDR3 bases are TGTGCCAGCAGTCCGCGAGGGGCGGAAGCTTTCTTT. The rearrangement uses TRBV12-3 or TRBV12-4 and TRBJ1-1; tentatively, D is TRBD1 (5 bases). The CDR3 loop spans 12 amino acids. The V gene lost 5 bases and the J gene lost 8 bases, with 12 bases spanning the gap.

The chain has TRBV20-1 and TRBJ2-7; tentatively, D is TRBD2 (5 bases). V was trimmed by 3 bases and J by 3 bases, leaving 12 bases between them. Per germline, CDR1 DFQATT and CDR2 SNEGSKA (reference sequence). CDR3 length: 13 amino acids. DNA of the CDR3: TGCAGTGCTAGTGGCGCTAGCTTCTACGAGCAGTACTTC. Its translation is CSASGASFYEQYF.

The chain is built from TRBV7-9 and TRBJ2-3; 8 bases agree with TRBD1. Trimming took 3 bases from V and 4 from J; bases not matched to a gene: 3. The CDR3 has 14 residues. Germline CDR1 is SEHNR and CDR2 is FQNEAQ (reference sequence). Here the CDR3 DNA reads TGTGCCAGCAGCTTGGGGACAGGATCAGATACGCAGTATTTT. As protein: CASSLGTGSDTQYF.

The genes are TRBV6-5 and TRBJ2-1, with D perhaps TRBD1 (6 bases). Deletions cut 2 bases from V and 10 bases from J, with 9 bases between. Germline V lookup: CDR1 MNHEY, CDR2 SVGAGI. This CDR3 has 12 amino acids. CDR3 sequence: CASSYRGFEQFF. DNA of the CDR3: TGTGCCAGCAGTTACAGGGGGTTCGAGCAGTTCTTC.

This clonotype turned up a few times. The chain combines TRBV29-1 with TRBJ2-2; 11 nucleotides line up with TRBD2. CDR1 and CDR2 from the germline V gene are SQVTM and ANQGSEA. V lost 7 bases, J lost 4 bases, and 14 bases stayed unmatched. The CDR3 runs to 17 residues. For the CDR3, the DNA is TGCAGCGCGGAGGTAGCGGGAGGGCCTAGAGCCACCGGGGAGCTGTTTTTT. It is translated as CSAEVAGGPRATGELFF.

This clonotype was counted between two and nine times. This chain uses TRBV20-1 with TRBJ1-2; no clear D gene. This CDR3 has 14 residues. V lost 0 bases and J lost 1, with 9 bases in between. CDR1 is DFQATT and CDR2 is SNEGSKA in the germline V gene (reference sequence). DNA of the CDR3: TGCAGTGCTAGAGATAATGGGGTTAACTATGGCTACACCTTC. Its protein is CSARDNGVNYGYTF.